Given below is one T cell receptor (beta chain) in context. The antigen is unknown. The data belong to a study of shared clonotypes between healthy human individuals. In the naive CD8 group, cells lacked CD45RO and were positively selected for CCR7, so terminally differentiated effector memory CD45RA+ cells were left out. Study-level results: Shared clonotypes across all four donors exceeded non-shared ones in generation probability.

Only in-frame clones appear in the TCRdb table, and some are missing; sequencing was by immunoSEQ multiplex PCR. The sample has about 590,000 clones, roughly 95% seen once. The sequencing sample was made of naive CD8+ T cells sorted from blood. The TCR sequence derives from a woman aged 25-40 years in good health.

The CDR3 nucleotides read TGTGCCAGCAGCGGTGGGAGGGGGCTACACAATGAGCAGTTCTTC. Residues: CASSGGRGLHNEQFF. The chain is built from TRBV5-6 and TRBJ2-1, with D possibly called TRBD1 or TRBD2 (7 bases each). V lost 4 bases and J 5 bases, leaving 16 bases between the germline ends. The germline V gene encodes CDR1 SGHDT and CDR2 YYEEEE. The CDR3 contains 15 residues.